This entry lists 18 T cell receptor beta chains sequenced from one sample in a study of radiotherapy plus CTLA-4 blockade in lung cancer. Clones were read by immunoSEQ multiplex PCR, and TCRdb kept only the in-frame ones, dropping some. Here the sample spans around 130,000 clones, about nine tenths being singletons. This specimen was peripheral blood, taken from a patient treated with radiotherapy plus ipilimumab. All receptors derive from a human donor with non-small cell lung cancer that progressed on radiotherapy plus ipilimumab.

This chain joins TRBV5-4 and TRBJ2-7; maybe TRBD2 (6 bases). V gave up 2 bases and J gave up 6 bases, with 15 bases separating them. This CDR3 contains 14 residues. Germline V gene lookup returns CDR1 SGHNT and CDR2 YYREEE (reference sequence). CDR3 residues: CASSFAGITGEQYF. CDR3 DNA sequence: TGTGCCAGCAGCTTTGCGGGAATTACAGGCGAGCAGTACTTC. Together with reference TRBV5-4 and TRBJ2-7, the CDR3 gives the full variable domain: ETGVTQSPTHLIKTRGQQVTLRCSSQSGHNTVSWYQQALGQGPQFIFQYYREEENGRGNFPPRFSGLQFPNYSSELNVNALELDDSALYLCASSFAGITGEQYFGPGTRLTVT.

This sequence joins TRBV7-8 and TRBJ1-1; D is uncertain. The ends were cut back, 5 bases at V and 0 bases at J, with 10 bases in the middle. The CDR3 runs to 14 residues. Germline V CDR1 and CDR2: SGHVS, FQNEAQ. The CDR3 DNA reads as TGTGCCAGCAGCCCCTTAAGTGTGAACACTGAAGCTTTCTTT. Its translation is CASSPLSVNTEAFF.

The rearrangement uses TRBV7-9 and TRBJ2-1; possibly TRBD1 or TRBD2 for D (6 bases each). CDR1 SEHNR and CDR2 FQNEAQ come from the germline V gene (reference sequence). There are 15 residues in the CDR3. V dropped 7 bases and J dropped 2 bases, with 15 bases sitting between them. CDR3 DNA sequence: TGTGCCAGCACCAGGGCCGGGGGCCCCTACAATGAGCAGTTCTTC. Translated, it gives CASTRAGGPYNEQFF.

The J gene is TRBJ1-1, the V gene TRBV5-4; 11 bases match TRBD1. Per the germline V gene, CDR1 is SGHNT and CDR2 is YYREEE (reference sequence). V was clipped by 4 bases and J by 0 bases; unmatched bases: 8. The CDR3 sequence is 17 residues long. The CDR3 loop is CASSSRDRGKMNTEAFF. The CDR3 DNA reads TGTGCCAGCAGCAGCCGGGACAGGGGGAAGATGAACACTGAAGCTTTCTTT.

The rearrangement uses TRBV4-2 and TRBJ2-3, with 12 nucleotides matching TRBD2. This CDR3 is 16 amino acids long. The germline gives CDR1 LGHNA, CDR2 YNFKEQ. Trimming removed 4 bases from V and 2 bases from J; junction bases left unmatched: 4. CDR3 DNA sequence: TGTGCCAGCAGCCGTCGACTAGCGGGAGCCACAGATACGCAGTATTTT. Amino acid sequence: CASSRRLAGATDTQYF.

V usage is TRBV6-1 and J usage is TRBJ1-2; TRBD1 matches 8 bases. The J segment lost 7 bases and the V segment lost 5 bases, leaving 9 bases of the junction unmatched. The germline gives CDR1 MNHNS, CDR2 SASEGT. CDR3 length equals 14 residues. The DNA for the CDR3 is TGTGCCAGCAGTCTGGACAGGGCGTCCTTTGGCTACACCTTC. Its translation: CASSLDRASFGYTF.

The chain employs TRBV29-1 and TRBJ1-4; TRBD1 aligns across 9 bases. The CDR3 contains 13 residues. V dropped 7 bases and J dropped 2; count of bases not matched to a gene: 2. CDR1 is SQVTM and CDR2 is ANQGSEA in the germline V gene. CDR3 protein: CSAGQGTNEKLFF. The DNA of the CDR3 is TGCAGCGCCGGACAGGGGACTAATGAAAAACTGTTTTTT.

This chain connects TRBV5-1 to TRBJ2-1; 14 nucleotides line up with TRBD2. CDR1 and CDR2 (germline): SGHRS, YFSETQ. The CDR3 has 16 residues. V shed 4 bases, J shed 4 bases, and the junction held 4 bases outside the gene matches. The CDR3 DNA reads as TGCGCCAGCAGCGCCAGACTAGCGGGAGGGTACAATGAGCAGTTCTTC. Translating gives CASSARLAGGYNEQFF.

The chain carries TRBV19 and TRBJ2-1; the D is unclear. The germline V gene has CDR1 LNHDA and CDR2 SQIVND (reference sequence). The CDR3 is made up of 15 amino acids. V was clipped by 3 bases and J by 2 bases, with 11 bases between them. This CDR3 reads CASSMRWAAYNEQFF. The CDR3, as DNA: TGTGCCAGTAGTATGCGGTGGGCGGCCTACAATGAGCAGTTCTTC.

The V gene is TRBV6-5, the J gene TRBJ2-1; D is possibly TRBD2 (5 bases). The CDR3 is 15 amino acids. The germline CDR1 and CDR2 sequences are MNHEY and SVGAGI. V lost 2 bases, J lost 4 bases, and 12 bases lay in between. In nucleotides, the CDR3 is TGTGCCAGCAGTTACGGACTGGCGTTTTACAATGAGCAGTTCTTC. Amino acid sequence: CASSYGLAFYNEQFF.

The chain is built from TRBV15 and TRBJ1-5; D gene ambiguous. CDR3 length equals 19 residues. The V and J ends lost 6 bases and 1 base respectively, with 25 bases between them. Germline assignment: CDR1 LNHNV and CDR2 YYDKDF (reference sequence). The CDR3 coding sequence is TGTGCCACCAGATTTAAGCCGGGCCCTAGATTGGGGAGCAATCAGCCCCAGCATTTT. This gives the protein CATRFKPGPRLGSNQPQHF. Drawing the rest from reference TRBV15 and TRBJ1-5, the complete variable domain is DAMVIQNPRYQVTQFGKPVTLSCSQTLNHNVMYWYQQKSSQAPKLLFHYYDKDFNNEADTPDNFQSRRPNTSFCFLDIRSPGLGDTAMYLCATRFKPGPRLGSNQPQHFGDGTRLSIL.

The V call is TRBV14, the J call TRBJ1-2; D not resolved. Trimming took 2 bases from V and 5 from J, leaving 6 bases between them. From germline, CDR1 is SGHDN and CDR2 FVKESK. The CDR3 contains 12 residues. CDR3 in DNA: TGTGCCAGCAGCCAATTTAATTATGGCTACACCTTC. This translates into CASSQFNYGYTF. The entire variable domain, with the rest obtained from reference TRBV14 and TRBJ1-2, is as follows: EAGVTQFPSHSVIEKGQTVTLRCDPISGHDNLYWYRRVMGKEIKFLLHFVKESKQDESGMPNNRFLAERTGGTYSTLKVQPAELEDSGVYFCASSQFNYGYTFGSGTRLTVV.

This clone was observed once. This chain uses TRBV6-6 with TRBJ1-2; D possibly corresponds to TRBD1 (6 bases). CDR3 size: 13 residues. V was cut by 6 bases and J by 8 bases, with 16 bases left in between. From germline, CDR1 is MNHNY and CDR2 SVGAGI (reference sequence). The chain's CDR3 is CASSLKQGGGYTF. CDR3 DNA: TGTGCCAGCAGCTTAAAACAGGGAGGAGGCTACACCTTC.

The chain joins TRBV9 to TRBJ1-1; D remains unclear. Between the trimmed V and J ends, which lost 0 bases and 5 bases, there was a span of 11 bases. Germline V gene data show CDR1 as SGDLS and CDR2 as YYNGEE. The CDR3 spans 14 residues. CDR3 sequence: CASSVDAGGTEAFF. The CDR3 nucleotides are TGTGCCAGCAGCGTAGACGCGGGTGGGACTGAAGCTTTCTTT.

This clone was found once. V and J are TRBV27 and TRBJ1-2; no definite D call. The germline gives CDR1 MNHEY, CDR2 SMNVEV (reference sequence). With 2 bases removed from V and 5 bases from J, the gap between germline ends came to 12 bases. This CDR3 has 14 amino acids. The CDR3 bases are TGTGCCAGCAGTTTAGGTGGGTCAGTTTATGGCTACACCTTC. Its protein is CASSLGGSVYGYTF.

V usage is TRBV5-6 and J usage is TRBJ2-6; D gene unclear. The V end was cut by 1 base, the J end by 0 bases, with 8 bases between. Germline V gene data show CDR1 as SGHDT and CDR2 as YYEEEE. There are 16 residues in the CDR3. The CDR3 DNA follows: TGTGCCAGCAGCTTGAACACCCTCTCTGGGGCCAACGTCCTGACTTTC. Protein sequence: CASSLNTLSGANVLTF. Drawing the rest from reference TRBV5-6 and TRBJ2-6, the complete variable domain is DAGVTQSPTHLIKTRGQQVTLRCSPKSGHDTVSWYQQALGQGPQFIFQYYEEEERQRGNFPDRFSGHQFPNYSSELNVNALLLGDSALYLCASSLNTLSGANVLTFGAGSRLTVL.

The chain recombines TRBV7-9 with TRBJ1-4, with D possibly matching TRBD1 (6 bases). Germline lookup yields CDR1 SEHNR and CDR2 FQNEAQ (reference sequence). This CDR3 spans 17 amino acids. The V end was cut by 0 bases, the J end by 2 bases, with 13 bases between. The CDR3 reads CASSLAHRTDTNEKLFF. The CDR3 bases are TGTGCCAGCAGCTTAGCCCACAGGACAGATACTAATGAAAAACTGTTTTTT.

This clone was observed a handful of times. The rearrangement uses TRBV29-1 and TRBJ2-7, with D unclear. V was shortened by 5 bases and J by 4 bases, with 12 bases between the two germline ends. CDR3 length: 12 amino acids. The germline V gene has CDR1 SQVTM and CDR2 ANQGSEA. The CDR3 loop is CSVRTRDYEQYF. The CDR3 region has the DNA TGCAGCGTTCGAACCCGAGATTACGAGCAGTACTTC.